There are a few counts of the clone carrying this T cell receptor (beta chain). Sequenced by immunoSEQ multiplex PCR; TCRdb stores in-frame clones only, minus some. The sample includes over 700,000 clones, around 77% of them seen just once. The V end lost 2 bases, the J end lost 2 bases, and 8 bases lay between the germline ends. The germline gives CDR1 SGHDT, CDR2 YYEEEE. The CDR3 is 14 residues long. This sample is part of a study of shared clonotypes between healthy human individuals. This chain uses TRBV5-6 with TRBJ1-3; D is ambiguous. This clonotype was sampled from a woman aged 25 to 39 in good health. The sequenced material came from memory CD4+ T cells sorted from blood. Regarding subset: CD45RA-negative fraction. CDR3 sequence (DNA): TGTGCCAGCAGCTTAAGAGGTCCTGGAAACACCATATATTTT. Amino acid sequence: CASSLRGPGNTIYF.